Below are 10 T cell receptor beta chains sequenced from a single sample in a study of CD8+ T cells in alopecia areata. cDNA prepared by RNA extraction and subsequent reverse transcription served as the template for sequencing. Clones were read by immunoSEQ multiplex PCR, and TCRdb kept only the in-frame ones, dropping some. The sample holds around 140,000 clones, roughly half seen once. The starting material was CD4+ T cells sorted from blood, obtained at week 0. The source is a human donor with alopecia areata.

This clone was observed a handful of times. The rearrangement joins TRBV27 to TRBJ2-5, with D hard to call. CDR1 MNHEY and CDR2 SMNVEV come from the germline V gene (reference sequence). This CDR3 contains 13 residues. The V end lost 2 bases, the J end lost 4 bases, and 8 bases lay between the germline ends. The CDR3 bases are TGTGCCAGCAGTTTACGGCTTGGAGAGACCCAGTACTTC. This codes for CASSLRLGETQYF.

There are a few counts of this clone. The chain employs TRBV6-5 and TRBJ1-2, with 7 bases aligning to TRBD1. CDR3 length: 12 residues. Germline V gene data show CDR1 as MNHEY and CDR2 as SVGAGI. Trimming removed 7 bases from V and 8 bases from J; junction bases left unmatched: 7. This CDR3 reads CASTDRAGGYTF. The CDR3 DNA follows: TGTGCCAGCACCGACAGGGCCGGGGGCTACACCTTC.

This clone showed up just once. V gene TRBV25-1 combines with J gene TRBJ2-7; D gene uncertain. Trimming cost V 3 bases and J 4 bases, with 13 bases left between them. Germline V CDR1 and CDR2: MGHDK, SYGVNS. The CDR3 has 14 residues. This CDR3 reads CASSDFRNRYEQYF. The CDR3 bases are TGTGCCAGCAGTGACTTCAGGAACCGGTACGAGCAGTACTTC.

This clone has only a few counts. The chain couples TRBV6-1 to TRBJ2-4, with TRBD2 identical over 13 bases. The CDR3 loop spans 16 amino acids. The V gene end was trimmed by 4 bases and the J gene end by 7 bases; junction bases not matched to a gene: 7. Per the germline V gene, CDR1 is MNHNS and CDR2 is SASEGT. The CDR3 DNA follows: TGTGCCAGCAGTGGACTAGCGGGAGGACAAAGGAACATTCAGTACTTC. Its translation: CASSGLAGGQRNIQYF.

The chain is built from TRBV6-6 and TRBJ2-7, with a tentative D call TRBD2 (7 bases). The V and J ends lost 7 bases and 5 bases respectively, with 24 bases between them. Per the germline V gene, CDR1 is MNHNY and CDR2 is SVGAGI (reference sequence). CDR3 size: 16 residues. CDR3 bases: TGTGCCAGCAACGTACCGGGGGCCCGGGGGGCTGACGAGCAGTACTTC. Translated: CASNVPGARGADEQYF.

This rearrangement joins TRBV10-3 to TRBJ2-2, with TRBD1 matching over 11 bases. The V gene's germline CDR1 is ENHRY and CDR2 SYGVKD. The CDR3 loop spans 17 amino acids. Unmatched junction bases numbered 5, after V lost 2 bases and J lost 3 bases. The DNA for the CDR3 is TGTGCCATCAGTGAGGCGGACAGGGGGCTCGACACCGGGGAGCTGTTTTTT. Its translation is CAISEADRGLDTGELFF.

This clone was counted only a few times. The chain is built from TRBV7-2 and TRBJ2-3; D gene uncertain. The CDR3 has 14 residues. The V and J ends lost 2 bases and 0 bases respectively, with 6 bases between them. Germline V gives CDR1 SGHTA, CDR2 FQGNSA. CDR3 DNA: TGTGCCAGCAGCTTATTAGGTAGCACAGATACGCAGTATTTT. Protein: CASSLLGSTDTQYF.

V gene TRBV4-3 combines with J gene TRBJ1-1, with D unclear. V dropped 1 base and J dropped 6 bases, with 9 bases sitting between them. Germline V gene sequence: CDR1 LGHNA, CDR2 YSLEER. The CDR3 spans 13 residues. The CDR3 is CASSQVRVAEAFF. In DNA form, the CDR3 reads TGCGCCAGCAGCCAAGTGCGGGTGGCTGAAGCTTTCTTT.

This sequence joins TRBV9 and TRBJ2-1; D gene unclear. Germline V lookup: CDR1 SGDLS, CDR2 YYNGEE. The CDR3 totals 15 residues. Trimming removed 0 bases at V and 9 bases at J, with 16 bases between. The DNA of the CDR3 is TGTGCCAGCAGCGTAGGGCCCACCAAATCCAGTGAGCAGTTCTTC. It codes for CASSVGPTKSSEQFF.

V usage is TRBV30 and J usage is TRBJ2-5; TRBD1 matches 8 bases. The CDR3 has 17 residues. Germline trimming cut 1 base from V and 7 bases from J; bases unmatched to any gene: 17. Germline V gene data show CDR1 as GTSNPN and CDR2 as SVGIG (reference sequence). This CDR3 is CAWSGRTGPKPLGTQYF. The CDR3, as DNA: TGTGCCTGGAGTGGCCGGACAGGGCCAAAACCTCTCGGGACCCAGTACTTC.